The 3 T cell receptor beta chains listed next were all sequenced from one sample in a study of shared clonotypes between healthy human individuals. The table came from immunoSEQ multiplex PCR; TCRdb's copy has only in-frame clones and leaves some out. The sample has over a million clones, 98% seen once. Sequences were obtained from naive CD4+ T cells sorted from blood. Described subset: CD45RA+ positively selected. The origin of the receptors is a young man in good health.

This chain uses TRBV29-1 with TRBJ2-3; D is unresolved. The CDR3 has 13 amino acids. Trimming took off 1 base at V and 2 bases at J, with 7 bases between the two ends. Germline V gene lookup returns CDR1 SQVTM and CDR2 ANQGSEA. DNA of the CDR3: TGCAGCGTTGAAGGGCCCCACACAGATACGCAGTATTTT. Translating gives CSVEGPHTDTQYF.

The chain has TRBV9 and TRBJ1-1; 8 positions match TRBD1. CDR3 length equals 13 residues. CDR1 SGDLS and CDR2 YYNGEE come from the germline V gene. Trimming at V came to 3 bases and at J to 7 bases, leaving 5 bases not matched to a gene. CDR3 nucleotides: TGTGCCAGCAGCGACTTACAGGGGGGTGAAGCTTTCTTT. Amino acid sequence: CASSDLQGGEAFF.

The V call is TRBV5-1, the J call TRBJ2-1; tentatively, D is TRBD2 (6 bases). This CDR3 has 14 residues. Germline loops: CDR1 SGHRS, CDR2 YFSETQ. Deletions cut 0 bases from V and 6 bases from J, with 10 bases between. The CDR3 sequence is CASSLARERNEQFF. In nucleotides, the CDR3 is TGCGCCAGCAGCTTGGCTCGGGAGCGCAATGAGCAGTTCTTC.